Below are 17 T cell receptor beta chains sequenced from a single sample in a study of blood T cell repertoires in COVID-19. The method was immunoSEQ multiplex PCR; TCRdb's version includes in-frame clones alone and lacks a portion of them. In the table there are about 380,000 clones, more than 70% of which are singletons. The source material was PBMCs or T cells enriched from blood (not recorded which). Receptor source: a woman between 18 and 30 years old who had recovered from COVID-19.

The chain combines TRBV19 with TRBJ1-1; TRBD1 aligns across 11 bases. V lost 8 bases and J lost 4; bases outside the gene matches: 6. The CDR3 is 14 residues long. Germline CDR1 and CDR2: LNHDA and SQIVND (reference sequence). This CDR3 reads CASGQGARRTEAFF. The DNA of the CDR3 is TGTGCCAGTGGACAGGGGGCAAGACGCACTGAAGCTTTCTTT.

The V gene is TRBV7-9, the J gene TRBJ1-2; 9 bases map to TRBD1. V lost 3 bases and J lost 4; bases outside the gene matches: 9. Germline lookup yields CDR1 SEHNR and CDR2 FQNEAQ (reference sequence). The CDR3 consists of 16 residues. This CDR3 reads CASSLAPGQGGYGYTF. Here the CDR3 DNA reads TGTGCCAGCAGCTTGGCTCCGGGACAGGGCGGCTATGGCTACACCTTC.

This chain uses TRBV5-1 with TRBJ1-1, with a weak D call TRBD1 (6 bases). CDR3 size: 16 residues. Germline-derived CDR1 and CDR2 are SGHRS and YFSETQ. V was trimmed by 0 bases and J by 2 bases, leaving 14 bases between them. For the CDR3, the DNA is TGCGCCAGCAGCTTGGAGGCCCAGGGGAGAAACACTGAAGCTTTCTTT. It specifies CASSLEAQGRNTEAFF.

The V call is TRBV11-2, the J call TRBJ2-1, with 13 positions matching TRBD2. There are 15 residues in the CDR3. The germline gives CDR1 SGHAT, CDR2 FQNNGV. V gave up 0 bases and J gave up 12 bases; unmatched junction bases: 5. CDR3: CASSLDMTSGGRQFF. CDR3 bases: TGTGCCAGCAGCTTAGATATGACTAGCGGGGGGCGGCAGTTCTTC. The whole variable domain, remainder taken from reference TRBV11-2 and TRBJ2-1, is EAGVAQSPRYKIIEKRQSVAFWCNPISGHATLYWYQQILGQGPKLLIQFQNNGVVDDSQLPKDRFSAERLKGVDSTLKIQPAKLEDSAVYLCASSLDMTSGGRQFFGPGTRLTVL.

The DNA of the CDR3 is TGTGCCAGCAGCGTAGCCCCGGGTTTCAATCAGCCCCAGCATTTT. This encodes CASSVAPGFNQPQHF. The chain links TRBV9 to TRBJ1-5; D gene uncertain. This CDR3 has 15 amino acids. The ends were cut back, 0 bases at V and 3 bases at J, with 10 bases in the middle. Germline lookup yields CDR1 SGDLS and CDR2 YYNGEE.

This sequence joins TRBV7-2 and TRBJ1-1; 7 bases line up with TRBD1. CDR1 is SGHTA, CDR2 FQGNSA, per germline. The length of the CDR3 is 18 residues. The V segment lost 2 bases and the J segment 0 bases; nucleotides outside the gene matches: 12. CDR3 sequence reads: CASSLLTILGQLNTEAFF. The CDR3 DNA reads TGTGCCAGCAGCTTATTAACCATTTTGGGACAGTTGAACACTGAAGCTTTCTTT. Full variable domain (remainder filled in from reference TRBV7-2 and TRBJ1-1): GAGVSQSPSNKVTEKGKDVELRCDPISGHTALYWYRQSLGQGLEFLIYFQGNSAPDKSGLPSDRFSAERTGGSVSTLTIQRTQQEDSAVYLCASSLLTILGQLNTEAFFGQGTRLTVV.

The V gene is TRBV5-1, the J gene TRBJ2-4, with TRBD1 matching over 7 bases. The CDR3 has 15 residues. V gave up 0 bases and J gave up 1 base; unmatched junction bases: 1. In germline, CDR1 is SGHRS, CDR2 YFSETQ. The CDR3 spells CASSLEQGAKNIQYF. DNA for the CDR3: TGCGCCAGCAGCTTGGAACAGGGGGCCAAAAACATTCAGTACTTC.

The CDR3 protein is CASTGGLTNTEAFF. CDR3 in DNA: TGTGCCAGCACCGGCGGACTTACGAACACTGAAGCTTTCTTT. V gene TRBV7-8 combines with J gene TRBJ1-1; D gene uncertain. V dropped 7 bases and J dropped 1 base, with 13 bases sitting between them. CDR1 is SGHVS and CDR2 is FQNEAQ in the germline V gene. The CDR3 runs 14 residues.

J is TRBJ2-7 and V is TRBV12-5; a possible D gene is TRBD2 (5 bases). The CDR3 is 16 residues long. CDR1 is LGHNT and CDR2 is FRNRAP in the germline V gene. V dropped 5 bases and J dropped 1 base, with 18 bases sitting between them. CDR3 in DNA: TGTGCTAGTGGTAAACCCAATCGACGGGGTTCCTACGAGCAGTACTTC. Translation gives CASGKPNRRGSYEQYF.

The CDR3 loop is CASSPTGGDQPQHF. The CDR3, as DNA: TGTGCCAGCAGCCCGACAGGGGGCGATCAGCCCCAGCATTTT. The chain recombines TRBV3-1 (or the pseudogene TRBV3-2) with TRBJ1-5; 10 bases map to TRBD1. V lost 4 bases, J lost 5 bases, and 2 bases stayed unmatched. The CDR3 spans 14 residues. The germline V gene has CDR1 LGHDT and CDR2 YNNKEL (reference sequence).

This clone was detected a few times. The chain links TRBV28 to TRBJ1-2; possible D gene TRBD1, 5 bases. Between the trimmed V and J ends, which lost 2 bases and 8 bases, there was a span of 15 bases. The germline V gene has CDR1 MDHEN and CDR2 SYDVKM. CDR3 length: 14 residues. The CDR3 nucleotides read TGTGCCAGCAGTTTACTCAACGGGGGGATGGGCTACACCTTC. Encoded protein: CASSLLNGGMGYTF.

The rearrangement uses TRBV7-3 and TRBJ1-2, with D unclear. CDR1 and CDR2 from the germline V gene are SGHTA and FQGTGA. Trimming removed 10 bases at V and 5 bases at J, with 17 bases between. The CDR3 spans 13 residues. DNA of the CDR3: TGTGCCACCGAAGACCGGGAAACTTATGGCTACACCTTC. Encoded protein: CATEDRETYGYTF.

CDR3 in amino acids: CASSLPTSDTQYF. The CDR3 coding sequence is TGTGCCAGCAGCTTACCCACTTCAGATACGCAGTATTTT. The chain uses TRBV7-8 and TRBJ2-3, with no clear D. Germline V CDR1 and CDR2: SGHVS, FQNEAQ. This CDR3 comprises 13 residues. V lost 2 bases and J 4 bases, leaving 7 bases between the germline ends.

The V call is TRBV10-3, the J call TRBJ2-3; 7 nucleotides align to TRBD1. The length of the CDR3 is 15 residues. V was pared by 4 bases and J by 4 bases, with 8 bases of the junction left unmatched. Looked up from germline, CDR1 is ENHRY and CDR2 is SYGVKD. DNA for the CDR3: TGTGCCATCAGTGCAACAGGGGTTGCACCAGATACGCAGTATTTT. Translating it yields CAISATGVAPDTQYF.

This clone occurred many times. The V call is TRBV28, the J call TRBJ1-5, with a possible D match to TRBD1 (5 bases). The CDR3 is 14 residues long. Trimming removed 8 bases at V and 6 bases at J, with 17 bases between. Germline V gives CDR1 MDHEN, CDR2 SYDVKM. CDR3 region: CASCPPGLGQPQHF. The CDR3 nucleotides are TGTGCCAGCTGTCCCCCAGGGCTGGGTCAGCCCCAGCATTTT.

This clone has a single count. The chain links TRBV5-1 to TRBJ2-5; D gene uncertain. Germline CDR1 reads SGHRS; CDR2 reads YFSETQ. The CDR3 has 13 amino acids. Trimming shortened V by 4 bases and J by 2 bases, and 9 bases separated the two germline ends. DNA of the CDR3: TGCGCCAGCAGCCAGGAACGGCAAGAGACCCAGTACTTC. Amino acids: CASSQERQETQYF.

CDR3 in DNA: TGTGCCTGGAGTCCGGGACTAGCGGGGGGGGATGAGCAGTTCTTC. It is translated as CAWSPGLAGGDEQFF. V gene TRBV30 combines with J gene TRBJ2-1; 16 bases are shared with TRBD2. Trimming at V came to 2 bases and at J to 8 bases, leaving 3 bases not matched to a gene. CDR1 is GTSNPN, CDR2 SVGIG, per germline (reference sequence). The CDR3 runs 15 residues. Combining the CDR3 with reference TRBV30 and TRBJ2-1 gives the whole variable domain SQTIHQWPATLVQPVGSPLSLECTVEGTSNPNLYWYRQAAGRGLQLLFYSVGIGQISSEVPQNLSASRPQDRQFILSSKKLLLSDSGFYLCAWSPGLAGGDEQFFGPGTRLTVL.